This record looks at one TCR beta chain sequence and its context. Its antigen is unknown. The data derive from a study of cytomegalovirus exposure and HLA in healthy donors. Study observations and caveats: Productive status was seen about 87% or about 30% of the time for most TCR beta V segments in an earlier analysis. Exclusion applied to some V segments, including TRBV6-2 and TRBV6-3, as they were indistinguishable. Another analysis was done later, and it associated 15,000 to 20,000 TCR beta sequences with HLA alleles at 0.05 false discovery rate.

V lost 6 bases to trimming and J lost 4 bases; unmatched junction nucleotides: 8. Germline V gives CDR1 SQVTM, CDR2 ANQGSEA. The CDR3 runs to 13 residues. Researchers ran the PCR with 60 Vbeta and 13 Jbeta primers. This table comes from immunoSEQ multiplex PCR, and its TCRdb copy is limited to in-frame clones, with some not included. The sample contains 90,000 to 100,000 clones, roughly 70% of which appear only once. The clonotype was recovered from a man in his forties or fifties in good health and CMV-seronegative. The rearrangement joins TRBV29-1 to TRBJ1-2, with 7 positions matching TRBD1. The sequenced material came from PBMCs. In nucleotides, the CDR3 is TGCAGCGTGATAGGACAGGACGCCTATGGCTACACCTTC. Its protein product is CSVIGQDAYGYTF.